Each of the 32 T cell receptor beta chains below was sequenced from the same sample in a study of monozygotic twins with cystic fibrosis. Assay used: immunoSEQ multiplex PCR; TCRdb lists only in-frame clones, some missing. The data hold about 36,000 clones, with just over 90% observed a single time. Sequences were obtained from blood. The receptors derive from a boy aged 2 to 10 with cystic fibrosis.

This clone appeared once. CDR3 amino acids: CASSLSGSKQPQHF. The CDR3 DNA reads as TGTGCCAGCAGTTTATCCGGGTCGAAGCAGCCCCAGCATTTT. The gene calls are TRBV27 and TRBJ1-5; D call uncertain. Per germline, CDR1 MNHEY and CDR2 SMNVEV (reference sequence). The CDR3 is 14 residues long. V dropped 0 bases and J dropped 7 bases, with 10 bases sitting between them.

The chain uses TRBV9 and TRBJ2-7; D gene ambiguous. CDR1 and CDR2 (germline): SGDLS, YYNGEE. This CDR3 comprises 15 residues. V shed 0 bases and J shed 3 bases, with 13 bases lying between them. The DNA of the CDR3 is TGTGCCAGCAGCGTAGGAGAGTCTTGGGTCTACGAGCAGTACTTC. Its translation is CASSVGESWVYEQYF.

The J gene is TRBJ1-6, the V gene TRBV7-9; unclear D gene. The CDR3 extends over 14 amino acids. The V end was cut by 0 bases, the J end by 7 bases, with 7 bases between. Germline V gives CDR1 SEHNR, CDR2 FQNEAQ (reference sequence). This CDR3 is CASSLASGNSPLHF. The CDR3 DNA sequence: TGTGCCAGCAGCTTAGCCTCTGGGAATTCACCCCTCCACTTT. The full variable domain, in which reference TRBV7-9 and TRBJ1-6 provide the parts outside the CDR3, is DTGVSQNPRHKITKRGQNVTFRCDPISEHNRLYWYRQTLGQGPEFLTYFQNEAQLEKSRLLSDRFSAERPKGSFSTLEIQRTEQGDSAMYLCASSLASGNSPLHFGNGTRLTVT.

J is TRBJ1-1 and V is TRBV6-5; no reliable D call. The germline gives CDR1 MNHEY, CDR2 SVGAGI. The CDR3 covers 14 residues. Trimming cost V 7 bases and J 5 bases, with 17 bases left between them. The chain's CDR3 is CASKGLTRGTEAFF. CDR3 bases: TGTGCCAGCAAGGGTTTGACCCGAGGGACTGAAGCTTTCTTT.

The genes are TRBV23-1 and TRBJ1-2; the match to TRBD1 covers 8 bases. TRBV23-1 has ORF status, its function being uncertain. V shed 8 bases, J shed 7 bases, and the junction held 9 bases outside the gene matches. The CDR3 has 13 amino acids. CDR3 bases: TGCGCCAGCTCTAACAGGGGGATAATTGGCTACACCTTC. It yields the protein CASSNRGIIGYTF.

In nucleotides, the CDR3 is TGTGCCAGCAGTCGGGACGGCTACGAGCAGTACTTC. Protein product: CASSRDGYEQYF. The V gene is TRBV6-5, the J gene TRBJ2-7; D may match TRBD1 or TRBD2 (5 bases each). The V end lost 5 bases, the J end lost 3 bases, and 8 bases lay between the germline ends. Looked up from germline, CDR1 is MNHEY and CDR2 is SVGAGI. This CDR3 has 12 residues.

This chain links TRBV19 with TRBJ1-1; the D is unclear. The V end was cut by 4 bases, the J end by 4 bases, with 22 bases between. CDR3 length: 17 amino acids. Germline CDR1 is LNHDA and CDR2 is SQIVND (reference sequence). CDR3 sequence reads: CASSRRDLTLRGTEAFF. CDR3 coding DNA: TGTGCCAGTAGTAGACGGGATTTGACACTCCGGGGCACTGAAGCTTTCTTT.

The chain recombines TRBV9 with TRBJ2-5; 7 positions agree with TRBD1. Trimming removed 0 bases from V and 1 base from J; junction bases left unmatched: 3. The germline gives CDR1 SGDLS, CDR2 YYNGEE. This CDR3 contains 15 residues. CDR3 coding DNA: TGTGCCAGCAGCGTAGCTGGGACAGTCCAAGAGACCCAGTACTTC. This translates into CASSVAGTVQETQYF.

The rearrangement uses TRBV6-1 and TRBJ2-7; D not certain. The CDR3 totals 15 residues. CDR1 is MNHNS, CDR2 SASEGT, per germline. V was pared by 4 bases and J by 0 bases, with 13 bases between. The CDR3 DNA reads TGTGCCAGCAGTGTCAGTCCGACCCACTCCTACGAGCAGTACTTC. Amino acids: CASSVSPTHSYEQYF.

This clone appeared once. Because the CDR3 is missing its conserved closing phenylalanine or tryptophan, this is likely a read error. The DNA is omitted, as the CDR3 cannot be located on it reliably, and the CDR3 follows TCRdb's listing. The chain uses TRBV20-1 and TRBJ1-1. From its first to its last residue, the CDR3 has 11 amino acids. Germline CDR1 and CDR2: DFQATT and SNEGSKA (reference sequence). The CDR3 here is CSARDGRGRIV.

J is TRBJ2-1 and V is TRBV14; 7 nucleotides agree with TRBD2. Germline CDR1 is SGHDN and CDR2 is FVKESK. The CDR3 has 17 residues. Unmatched junction bases numbered 13, after V lost 0 bases and J lost 8 bases. The CDR3 sequence is CASSQDGRLARVDEQFF. CDR3 DNA sequence: TGTGCCAGCAGCCAAGACGGGAGGCTAGCCAGAGTCGATGAGCAGTTCTTC.

The CDR3 loop is CASSLGPSGDNSPLHF. The CDR3 region has the DNA TGCGCCAGCAGCTTGGGCCCCAGCGGGGATAATTCACCCCTCCACTTT. The genes are TRBV5-1 and TRBJ1-6; D is unresolved. This CDR3 is 16 amino acids long. Looked up from germline, CDR1 is SGHRS and CDR2 is YFSETQ. V dropped 0 bases and J dropped 5 bases, with 12 bases sitting between them.

The chain carries TRBV6-6 and TRBJ1-6; D remains unclear. The CDR3 spans 12 residues. Looked up from germline, CDR1 is MNHNY and CDR2 is SVGAGI (reference sequence). Trimming stripped 6 bases from V and 12 bases from J, with 12 bases between. CDR3 coding DNA: TGTGCCAGCAGCCGGCCCGGCGGACCCCTCCACTTT. It codes for CASSRPGGPLHF.

The rearrangement joins TRBV18 to TRBJ1-2; no definite D call. V lost 2 bases to trimming and J lost 4 bases, with 11 bases between them. Per the germline V gene, CDR1 is KGHSH and CDR2 is LQKENI. The CDR3 spans 14 residues. In DNA form, the CDR3 reads TGTGCCAGCTCACCAGCAGCCGGCTCCTATGGCTACACCTTC. Translated: CASSPAAGSYGYTF.

The chain has TRBV6-1 and TRBJ2-7; 10 nucleotides agree with TRBD1. This CDR3 comprises 14 residues. Germline V gene sequence: CDR1 MNHNS, CDR2 SASEGT. V lost 11 bases, J lost 3 bases, and 10 bases stayed unmatched. The CDR3 DNA reads as TGTGCCTCTCAACCGGGGACAGGGGTCTACGAGCAGTACTTC. Translation: CASQPGTGVYEQYF.

V and J are TRBV5-4 and TRBJ2-2, with 8 bases lining up with TRBD1. From germline, CDR1 is SGHNT and CDR2 YYREEE (reference sequence). This CDR3 is built from 15 residues. With 0 bases clipped from V and 8 bases from J, the junction kept 6 bases outside the gene matches. The CDR3 loop reads CASSLAQGARGELFF. The CDR3 DNA sequence: TGTGCCAGCAGCTTGGCCCAGGGGGCGAGGGGGGAGCTGTTTTTT. The variable domain in full, with the rest retrieved from reference TRBV5-4 and TRBJ2-2, is ETGVTQSPTHLIKTRGQQVTLRCSSQSGHNTVSWYQQALGQGPQFIFQYYREEENGRGNFPPRFSGLQFPNYSSELNVNALELDDSALYLCASSLAQGARGELFFGEGSRLTVL.

This chain connects TRBV7-2 to TRBJ2-5, with TRBD2 matching 9 bases. With V trimmed by 1 base and J by 2 bases, 5 bases remained unmatched. Germline V gene sequence: CDR1 SGHTA, CDR2 FQGNSA. The CDR3 contains 16 residues. The DNA of the CDR3 is TGTGCCAGCAGCTTAGTAGCAGCGGGAGGACAAGAGACCCAGTACTTC. Translation gives CASSLVAAGGQETQYF.

The genes are TRBV7-8 and TRBJ2-3; TRBD2 matches 12 bases. V lost 7 bases and J lost 2; bases outside the gene matches: 4. Germline assignment: CDR1 SGHVS and CDR2 FQNEAQ. This CDR3 is built from 15 residues. CDR3 loop: CASTGLAGTTDTQYF. The CDR3 nucleotides read TGTGCCAGCACCGGACTAGCGGGGACCACAGATACGCAGTATTTT.

This clone turned up a few times. The chain combines TRBV6-5 with TRBJ2-7; the D gene is possibly TRBD2 (5 bases). The V gene lost 2 bases and the J gene lost 7 bases, with 12 bases spanning the gap. Per germline, CDR1 MNHEY and CDR2 SVGAGI. The CDR3 contains 13 residues. This chain's CDR3 is CASSYGGTREQYF. CDR3 nucleotide sequence: TGTGCCAGCAGTTACGGAGGCACGAGGGAGCAGTACTTC.

The chain uses TRBV4-1 and TRBJ2-2; possibly TRBD2 for D (6 bases). The CDR3 has 18 residues. Per the germline V gene, CDR1 is MGHRA and CDR2 is YSYEKL. V was cut by 4 bases and J by 1 base, with 19 bases left in between. In DNA, the CDR3 is TGCGCCAGCAGCCCATTCGGTGCGCGGGGCTTGAACACCGGGGAGCTGTTTTTT. It codes for CASSPFGARGLNTGELFF.

The V and J genes are TRBV7-9 and TRBJ2-3; possible D gene TRBD1, 5 bases. Germline CDR1 and CDR2: SEHNR and FQNEAQ (reference sequence). The CDR3 covers 16 residues. The ends were cut back, 1 base at V and 3 bases at J, with 14 bases in the middle. The CDR3 sequence is CASSLDGRVRTDTQYF. Here the CDR3 DNA reads TGTGCCAGCAGCTTAGATGGCAGGGTCAGGACAGATACGCAGTATTTT.

This clone occurred once. The chain has TRBV13 and TRBJ2-1; 8 bases match TRBD2. There are 16 residues in the CDR3. Per the germline V gene, CDR1 is PRHDT and CDR2 is FYEKMQ (reference sequence). V lost 2 bases to trimming and J lost 5 bases; unmatched junction nucleotides: 8. In DNA, the CDR3 is TGTGCCAGCAGCTTAACCGGCGGGGGGACCGACAATGAGCAGTTCTTC. It codes for CASSLTGGGTDNEQFF. The whole variable domain, remainder taken from reference TRBV13 and TRBJ2-1, is AAGVIQSPRHLIKEKRETATLKCYPIPRHDTVYWYQQGPGQDPQFLISFYEKMQSDKGSIPDRFSAQQFSDYHSELNMSSLELGDSALYFCASSLTGGGTDNEQFFGPGTRLTVL.

This clone was seen once. This sequence joins TRBV5-5 and TRBJ2-1; the D is unclear. Trimming took off 1 base at V and 8 bases at J, with 7 bases between the two ends. The germline V gene has CDR1 SGHKS and CDR2 YYEKEE (reference sequence). The length of the CDR3 is 12 residues. CDR3 protein: CASSLKVDEQFF. The CDR3 DNA is TGTGCCAGCAGCTTGAAGGTGGATGAGCAGTTCTTC.

The chain couples TRBV7-9 to TRBJ2-1, with 7 bases identical to TRBD2. The CDR3 has 11 residues. Germline CDR1 reads SEHNR; CDR2 reads FQNEAQ (reference sequence). V gave up 11 bases and J gave up 8 bases; unmatched junction bases: 6. In DNA, the CDR3 is TGTGCCGGGGGGGAGAAGGATGAGCAGTTCTTC. Translation: CAGGEKDEQFF.

The chain uses TRBV6-9 and TRBJ1-1; D might be TRBD1 (5 bases). The CDR3 contains 13 residues. Trimming removed 2 bases from V and 6 bases from J, with 10 bases in between. Germline assignment: CDR1 MNHGY and CDR2 SVAAGI. Written as DNA, the CDR3 is TGTGCCAGCAGTTATAGAGACAGCCCTGAAGCTTTCTTT. The encoded protein is CASSYRDSPEAFF.

V is TRBV5-4 and J is TRBJ2-7; 10 bases match TRBD1. After removal of 3 bases from V and 4 bases from J, the junction contained 7 bases not matched to a gene. From germline, CDR1 is SGHNT and CDR2 YYREEE (reference sequence). The CDR3 contains 15 residues. CDR3 bases: TGTGCCAGCAGCTACGGACAGGGGGAAGGGTACGAGCAGTACTTC. The encoded protein is CASSYGQGEGYEQYF.

This rearrangement joins TRBV2 to TRBJ1-3; TRBD1 aligns across 8 bases. This CDR3 has 15 amino acids. The J segment lost 0 bases and the V segment lost 4 bases, leaving 2 bases of the junction unmatched. Germline V gene data show CDR1 as SNHLY and CDR2 as FYNNEI. CDR3 in DNA: TGTGCCAGCAGTGGACAGGGGTTCTCTGGAAACACCATATATTTT. This codes for CASSGQGFSGNTIYF.

The CDR3 bases are TGTGCCAGCAGTGAATACGGGCCTGGGGTGAACACTGAAGCTTTCTTT. It codes for CASSEYGPGVNTEAFF. The chain joins TRBV25-1 to TRBJ1-1; D remains unclear. The CDR3 runs 16 residues. Germline V gene data show CDR1 as MGHDK and CDR2 as SYGVNS. Trimming cost V 0 bases and J 0 bases, with 11 bases left between them.

This clone was seen once. V is TRBV9 and J is TRBJ2-5; D possibly uses TRBD1 or TRBD2 (6 bases each). Germline lookup yields CDR1 SGDLS and CDR2 YYNGEE. The germline V and J ends were trimmed by 4 bases and 2 bases, with 15 bases remaining between them. The CDR3 is 15 residues long. The CDR3 is CASSHKGGDQETQYF. The CDR3 DNA is TGTGCCAGCAGCCATAAGGGGGGTGATCAAGAGACCCAGTACTTC.

The J gene is TRBJ2-6, the V gene TRBV5-1; 11 bases align to TRBD1. The CDR3 consists of 17 residues. CDR1 is SGHRS, CDR2 YFSETQ, per germline. The J segment lost 0 bases and the V segment lost 4 bases, leaving 3 bases of the junction unmatched. In DNA, the CDR3 is TGCGCCAGCAGCCTCGGGACAGGGGGCTCTGGGGCCAACGTCCTGACTTTC. Translated: CASSLGTGGSGANVLTF.

For the CDR3, the DNA is TGTGCCAGCTCAGGTTTTATAGGTTCCTATGGCTACACCTTC. Protein: CASSGFIGSYGYTF. The chain joins TRBV18 to TRBJ1-2, with D unresolved. This CDR3 has 14 residues. Deletions cut 5 bases from V and 4 bases from J, with 14 bases between. CDR1 and CDR2 (germline): KGHSH, LQKENI. The entire variable domain, with the rest obtained from reference TRBV18 and TRBJ1-2, is as follows: NAGVMQNPRHLVRRRGQEARLRCSPMKGHSHVYWYRQLPEEGLKFMVYLQKENIIDESGMPKERFSAEFPKEGPSILRIQQVVRGDSAAYFCASSGFIGSYGYTFGSGTRLTVV.

The rearrangement joins TRBV29-1 to TRBJ1-4; perhaps TRBD1 as D (5 bases). Trimming removed 4 bases at V and 6 bases at J, with 12 bases between. CDR3 length: 13 residues. Germline V CDR1 and CDR2: SQVTM, ANQGSEA. CDR3 sequence reads: CSVVEGGDEKLFF. The DNA of the CDR3 is TGCAGCGTTGTAGAGGGAGGGGATGAAAAACTGTTTTTT.